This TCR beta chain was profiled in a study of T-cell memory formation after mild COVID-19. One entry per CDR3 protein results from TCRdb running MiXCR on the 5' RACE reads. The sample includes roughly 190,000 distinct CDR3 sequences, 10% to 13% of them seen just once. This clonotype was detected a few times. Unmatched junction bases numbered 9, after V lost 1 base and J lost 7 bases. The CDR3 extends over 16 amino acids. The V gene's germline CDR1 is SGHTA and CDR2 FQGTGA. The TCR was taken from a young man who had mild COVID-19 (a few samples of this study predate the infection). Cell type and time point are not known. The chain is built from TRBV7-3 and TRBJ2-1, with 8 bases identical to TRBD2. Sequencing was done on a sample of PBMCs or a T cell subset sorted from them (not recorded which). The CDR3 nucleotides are TGTGCCAGCAGCTTAAGACCTAGCGGGTTGTCTAATGAGCAGTTCTTC. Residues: CASSLRPSGLSNEQFF.